One and the same sample provided the 14 T cell receptor beta chains below, sequenced in a study of control samples from healthy donors and cancer patients (dated by TCRdb to the early 2020s). Library preparation employed the immunoSEQ multiplex PCR assay. TCRdb's version of the immuneACCESS table is confined to in-frame rearrangements and falls short of the full clone set. An unresolved V gene accounts for under half of the shortfall where checked; the remainder is of unknown origin. This sample lists 60,000 to 75,000 clones; about 83% were detected once. Together, the top ten hold 15% to 17% of the sample. The sample taken for sequencing was blood. The receptors stem from a man between 60 and 75 years old in good health.

By its share, this clone is medium-sized. This chain connects TRBV6-2 or TRBV6-3 to TRBJ2-7; D call uncertain. Germline V gives CDR1 MNHEY, CDR2 SVGEGT. The CDR3 runs 12 residues. V was pared by 2 bases and J by 3 bases, with 5 bases between. CDR3 loop: CASSYPSYEQYF. CDR3 nucleotides: TGTGCCAGCAGTTACCCCAGCTACGAGCAGTACTTC.

V usage is TRBV4-3 and J usage is TRBJ2-1; 13 positions match TRBD2. The V segment lost 6 bases and the J segment 7 bases; nucleotides outside the gene matches: 6. Germline values: CDR1 LGHNA, CDR2 YSLEER. The CDR3 covers 15 residues. CDR3 residues: CASRPGTSGTNEQFF. CDR3 bases: TGCGCCAGCAGACCCGGGACTAGCGGGACTAATGAGCAGTTCTTC.

The chain couples TRBV7-8 to TRBJ1-5; TRBD1 aligns across 7 bases. Germline values: CDR1 SGHVS, CDR2 FQNEAQ. The CDR3 consists of 14 residues. After removal of 5 bases from V and 10 bases from J, the junction contained 11 bases not matched to a gene. CDR3 DNA: TGTGCCAGCAGCCGAGGACAGGCTTCTTATCCCCAGCATTTT. Translation gives CASSRGQASYPQHF.

This rearrangement joins TRBV12-3 or TRBV12-4 to TRBJ1-5; D possibly corresponds to TRBD1 (6 bases). There are 13 residues in the CDR3. V was clipped by 5 bases and J by 6 bases, with 11 bases between them. CDR3 nucleotide sequence: TGTGCCAGCAGTCCACAGGGCACTCAGCCCCAGCATTTT. It translates to CASSPQGTQPQHF.

The chain is built from TRBV29-1 and TRBJ2-3, with TRBD2 matching over 11 bases. The CDR3 contains 16 residues. Germline-derived CDR1 and CDR2 are SQVTM and ANQGSEA. With 3 bases clipped from V and 2 bases from J, the junction kept 7 bases outside the gene matches. The CDR3 sequence: CSVDRPGLAVTDTQYF. The CDR3 region has the DNA TGCAGCGTTGACCGGCCGGGACTAGCGGTCACAGATACGCAGTATTTT.

This sequence joins TRBV9 and TRBJ1-3, with D perhaps matching TRBD1 (6 bases). The CDR3 length is 18 residues. V shed 0 bases and J shed 3 bases, with 19 bases lying between them. Germline CDR1 and CDR2: SGDLS and YYNGEE. The CDR3 is CASSVEPGGRAHGNTIYF. CDR3 nucleotide sequence: TGTGCCAGCAGCGTAGAACCGGGGGGCAGGGCCCATGGAAACACCATATATTTT.

The chain links TRBV29-1 to TRBJ2-7; 7 nucleotides align to TRBD1. Per the germline V gene, CDR1 is SQVTM and CDR2 is ANQGSEA. CDR3 length equals 13 residues. Unmatched junction bases numbered 10, after V lost 4 bases and J lost 7 bases. The CDR3 DNA is TGCAGCGTTGCAAGGGCTGCAGGGGGTGAGCAGTACTTC. It is translated as CSVARAAGGEQYF.

In nucleotides, the CDR3 is TGTGCCAGCAGCTCCCCTTTCGCGGGGAGCACAGATACGCAGTATTTT. Its protein is CASSSPFAGSTDTQYF. The genes are TRBV11-2 and TRBJ2-3; possibly TRBD2 for D (6 bases). V lost 4 bases and J 0 bases, leaving 14 bases between the germline ends. Per the germline V gene, CDR1 is SGHAT and CDR2 is FQNNGV. The CDR3 contains 16 residues.

V and J are TRBV25-1 and TRBJ2-3; D is uncertain. The germline V gene encodes CDR1 MGHDK and CDR2 SYGVNS. The V gene lost 3 bases and the J gene lost 3 bases, with 13 bases spanning the gap. The CDR3 has 15 residues. The CDR3 is CASSEAQTWTDTQYF. The CDR3 coding sequence is TGTGCCAGCAGTGAGGCACAGACATGGACAGATACGCAGTATTTT.

The CDR3 is CASSLVGGAGVYNEQFF. Written as DNA, the CDR3 is TGTGCCAGCAGCTTAGTTGGGGGGGCGGGAGTCTACAATGAGCAGTTCTTC. J is TRBJ2-1 and V is TRBV7-2; D possibly corresponds to TRBD2 (7 bases). The CDR3 length is 17 residues. V dropped 1 base and J dropped 3 bases, with 16 bases sitting between them. CDR1 SGHTA and CDR2 FQGNSA come from the germline V gene.

The rearrangement links TRBV5-4 to TRBJ1-2, with TRBD1 matching 7 bases. Germline V gene data show CDR1 as SGHNT and CDR2 as YYREEE (reference sequence). Trimming cost V 3 bases and J 4 bases; bases outside gene matches: 12. The CDR3 contains 16 residues. Here the CDR3 DNA reads TGTGCCAGCAGCTGGGGTGACAGGGAAGGACTCTATGGCTACACCTTC. Translated: CASSWGDREGLYGYTF.

CDR3 nucleotides: TGTGCCAGCAGTGAGTTGGGACAGACTAATGAAAAACTGTTTTTT. It is translated as CASSELGQTNEKLFF. V and J are TRBV27 and TRBJ1-4; 7 nucleotides match TRBD1. This CDR3 contains 15 residues. Germline V gene lookup returns CDR1 MNHEY and CDR2 SMNVEV (reference sequence). The V segment lost 5 bases and the J segment 2 bases; nucleotides outside the gene matches: 5.

J is TRBJ2-1 and V is TRBV19; D ambiguous. The germline V gene encodes CDR1 LNHDA and CDR2 SQIVND (reference sequence). This CDR3 has 11 amino acids. V was pared by 3 bases and J by 6 bases, with 3 bases between. CDR3 loop: CASSIFNEQFF. CDR3 in DNA: TGTGCCAGTAGTATCTTCAATGAGCAGTTCTTC.

V and J are TRBV5-6 and TRBJ1-3; 7 nucleotides line up with TRBD1. CDR3 length: 18 amino acids. Losses at the gene ends were 4 bases for V and 3 bases for J; bases not matched to a gene: 16. Germline-derived CDR1 and CDR2 are SGHDT and YYEEEE. CDR3 sequence reads: CASSVSLGRGHGGNTIYF. The CDR3, as DNA: TGTGCCAGCAGCGTGTCTTTGGGAAGGGGGCACGGTGGAAACACCATATATTTT.